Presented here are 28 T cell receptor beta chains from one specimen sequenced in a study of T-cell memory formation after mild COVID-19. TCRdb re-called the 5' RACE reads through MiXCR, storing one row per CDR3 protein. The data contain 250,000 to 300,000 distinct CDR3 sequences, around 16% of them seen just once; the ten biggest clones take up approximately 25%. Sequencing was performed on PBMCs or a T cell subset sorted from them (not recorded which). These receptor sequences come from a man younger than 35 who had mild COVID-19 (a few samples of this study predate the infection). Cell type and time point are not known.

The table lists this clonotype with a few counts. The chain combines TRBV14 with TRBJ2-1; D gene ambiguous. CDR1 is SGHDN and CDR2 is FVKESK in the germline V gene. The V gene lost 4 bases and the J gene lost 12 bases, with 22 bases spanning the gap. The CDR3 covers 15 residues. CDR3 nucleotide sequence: TGTGCCAGCAGCCCAACTCCCCCGCCCGGAGTTGTGCAGTTCTTC. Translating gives CASSPTPPPGVVQFF.

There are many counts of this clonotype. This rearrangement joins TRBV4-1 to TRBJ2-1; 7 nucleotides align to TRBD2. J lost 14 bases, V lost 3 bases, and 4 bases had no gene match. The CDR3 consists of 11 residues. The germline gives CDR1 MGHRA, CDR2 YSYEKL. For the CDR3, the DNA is TGCGCCAGCAGCCATGGGGGGGTCGAGTTCTTC. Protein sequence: CASSHGGVEFF.

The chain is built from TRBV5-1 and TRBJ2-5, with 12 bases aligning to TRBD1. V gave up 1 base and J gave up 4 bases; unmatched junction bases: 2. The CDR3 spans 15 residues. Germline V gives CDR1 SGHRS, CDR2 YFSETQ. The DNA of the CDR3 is TGCGCCAGCAGCTTGTGGGACAGGGGGCTAGAGACCCAGTACTTC. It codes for CASSLWDRGLETQYF.

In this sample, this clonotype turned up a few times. CDR3 amino acids: CASSPPRGLSWETQYF. The CDR3 DNA sequence: TGTGCCAGCTCACCCCCCCGCGGGCTCAGTTGGGAGACCCAGTACTTC. The gene calls are TRBV18 and TRBJ2-5, with D possibly being TRBD2 (5 bases). V was pared by 3 bases and J by 5 bases, with 19 bases between. CDR1 is KGHSH and CDR2 is LQKENI in the germline V gene. There are 16 residues in the CDR3.

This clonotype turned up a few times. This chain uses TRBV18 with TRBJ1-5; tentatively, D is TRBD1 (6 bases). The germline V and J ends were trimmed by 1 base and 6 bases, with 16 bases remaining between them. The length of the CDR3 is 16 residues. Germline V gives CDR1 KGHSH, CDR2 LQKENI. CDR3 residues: CASSPQSGVAPQPQHF. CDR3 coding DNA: TGTGCCAGCTCACCACAGTCAGGGGTGGCCCCTCAGCCCCAGCATTTT.

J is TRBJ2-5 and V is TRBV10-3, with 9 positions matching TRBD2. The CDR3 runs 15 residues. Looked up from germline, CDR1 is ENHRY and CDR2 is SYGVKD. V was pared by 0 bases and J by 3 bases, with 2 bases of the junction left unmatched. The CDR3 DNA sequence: TGTGCCATCAGTGAGTCTGGACTAGCGAAAGAGACCCAGTACTTC. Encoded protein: CAISESGLAKETQYF.

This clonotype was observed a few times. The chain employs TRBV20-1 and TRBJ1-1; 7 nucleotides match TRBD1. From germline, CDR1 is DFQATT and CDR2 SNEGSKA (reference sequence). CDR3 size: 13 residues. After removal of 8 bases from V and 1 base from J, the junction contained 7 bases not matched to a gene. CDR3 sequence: CSPGGTPNTEAFF. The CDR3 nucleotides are TGCAGTCCAGGGGGGACACCGAACACTGAAGCTTTCTTT.

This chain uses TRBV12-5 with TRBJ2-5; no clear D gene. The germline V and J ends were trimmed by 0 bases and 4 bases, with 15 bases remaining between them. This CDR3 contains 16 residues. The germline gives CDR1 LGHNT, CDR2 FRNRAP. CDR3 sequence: CASGLVRPGGGETQYF. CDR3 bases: TGTGCTAGTGGTTTGGTACGACCAGGCGGTGGAGAGACCCAGTACTTC.

The CDR3 DNA follows: TGCAGTGCTAGAGTGGGACAGGGTCAGCCCCAGCATTTT. As protein: CSARVGQGQPQHF. The chain carries TRBV20-1 and TRBJ1-5, with TRBD1 identical over 9 bases. Germline assignment: CDR1 DFQATT and CDR2 SNEGSKA (reference sequence). CDR3 size: 13 residues. J was trimmed by 6 bases and V by 1 base; bases with no gene match: 1.

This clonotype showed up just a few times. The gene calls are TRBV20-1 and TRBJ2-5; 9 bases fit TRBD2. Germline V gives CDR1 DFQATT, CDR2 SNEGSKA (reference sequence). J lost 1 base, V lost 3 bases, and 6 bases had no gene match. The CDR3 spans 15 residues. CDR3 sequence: CSASPSGGPQETQYF. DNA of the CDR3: TGCAGTGCTAGCCCAAGCGGGGGGCCCCAAGAGACCCAGTACTTC.

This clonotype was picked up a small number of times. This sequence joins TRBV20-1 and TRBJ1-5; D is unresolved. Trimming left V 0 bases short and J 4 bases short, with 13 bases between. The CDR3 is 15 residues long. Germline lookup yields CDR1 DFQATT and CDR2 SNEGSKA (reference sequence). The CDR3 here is CSARDFRNGNQPQHF. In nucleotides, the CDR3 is TGCAGTGCTAGAGATTTCCGTAACGGAAATCAGCCCCAGCATTTT.

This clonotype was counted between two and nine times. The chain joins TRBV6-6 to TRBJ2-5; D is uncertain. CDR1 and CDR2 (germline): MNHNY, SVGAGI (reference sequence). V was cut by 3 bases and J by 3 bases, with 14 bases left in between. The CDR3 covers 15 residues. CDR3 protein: CASSYRGDGEETQYF. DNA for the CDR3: TGTGCCAGCAGTTATCGAGGTGACGGAGAAGAGACCCAGTACTTC.

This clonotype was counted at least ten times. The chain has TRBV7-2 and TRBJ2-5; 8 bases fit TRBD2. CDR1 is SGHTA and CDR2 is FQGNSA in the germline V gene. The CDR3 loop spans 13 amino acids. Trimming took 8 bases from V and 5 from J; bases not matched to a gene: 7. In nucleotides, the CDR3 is TGTGCCAGCTCGAACGGGGGGGTGGAGACCCAGTACTTC. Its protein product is CASSNGGVETQYF. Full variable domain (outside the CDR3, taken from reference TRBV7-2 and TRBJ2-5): GAGVSQSPSNKVTEKGKDVELRCDPISGHTALYWYRQSLGQGLEFLIYFQGNSAPDKSGLPSDRFSAERTGGSVSTLTIQRTQQEDSAVYLCASSNGGVETQYFGPGTRLLVL.

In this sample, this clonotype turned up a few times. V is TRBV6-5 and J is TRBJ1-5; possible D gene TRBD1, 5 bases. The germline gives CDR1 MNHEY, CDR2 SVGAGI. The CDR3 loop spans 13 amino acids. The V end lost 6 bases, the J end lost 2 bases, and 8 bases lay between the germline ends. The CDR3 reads CASRGGGNQPQHF. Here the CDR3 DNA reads TGTGCCAGCAGGGGGGGAGGCAATCAGCCCCAGCATTTT.

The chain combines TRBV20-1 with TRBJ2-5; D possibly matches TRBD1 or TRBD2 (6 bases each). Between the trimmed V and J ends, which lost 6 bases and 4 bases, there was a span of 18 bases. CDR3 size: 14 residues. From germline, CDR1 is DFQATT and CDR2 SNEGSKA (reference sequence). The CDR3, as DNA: TGCAGTGCACAGTGGGGGGCGCGGAGAGAGACCCAGTACTTC. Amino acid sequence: CSAQWGARRETQYF.

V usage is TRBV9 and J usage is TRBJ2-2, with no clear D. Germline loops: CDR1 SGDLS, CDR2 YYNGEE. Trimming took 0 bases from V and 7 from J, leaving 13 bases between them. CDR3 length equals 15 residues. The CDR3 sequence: CASSVEGRLNGELFF. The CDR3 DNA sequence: TGTGCCAGCAGCGTAGAGGGCAGGCTGAACGGGGAGCTGTTTTTT.

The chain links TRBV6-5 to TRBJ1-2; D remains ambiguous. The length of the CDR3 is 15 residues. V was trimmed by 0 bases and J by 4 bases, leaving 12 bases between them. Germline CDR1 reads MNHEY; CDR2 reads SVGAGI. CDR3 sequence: CASSYSTRVGYGYTF. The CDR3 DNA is TGTGCCAGCAGTTACTCGACGAGGGTGGGCTATGGCTACACCTTC.

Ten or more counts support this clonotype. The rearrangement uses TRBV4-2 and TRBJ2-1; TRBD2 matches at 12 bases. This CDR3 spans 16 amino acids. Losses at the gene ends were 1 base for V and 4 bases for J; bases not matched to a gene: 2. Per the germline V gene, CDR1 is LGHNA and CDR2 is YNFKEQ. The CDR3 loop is CASSQALAGGYNEQFF. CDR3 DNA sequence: TGTGCCAGCAGCCAAGCACTAGCGGGGGGTTACAATGAGCAGTTCTTC.

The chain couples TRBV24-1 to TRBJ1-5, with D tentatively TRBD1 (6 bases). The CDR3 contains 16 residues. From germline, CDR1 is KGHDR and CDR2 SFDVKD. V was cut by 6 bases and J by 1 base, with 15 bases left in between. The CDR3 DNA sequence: TGTGCCACCAGTAGGGGGGGGCTCAAGAGCAATCAGCCCCAGCATTTT. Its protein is CATSRGGLKSNQPQHF.

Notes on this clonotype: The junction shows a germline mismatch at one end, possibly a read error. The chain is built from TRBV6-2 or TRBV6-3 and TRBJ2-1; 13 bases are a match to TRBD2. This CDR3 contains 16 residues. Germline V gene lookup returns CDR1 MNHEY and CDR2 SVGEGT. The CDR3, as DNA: TGTGCCAGCAGTTACCGGACTAGCGGGGGATACAATGAGCAGTTATTC. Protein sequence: CASSYRTSGGYNEQLF.

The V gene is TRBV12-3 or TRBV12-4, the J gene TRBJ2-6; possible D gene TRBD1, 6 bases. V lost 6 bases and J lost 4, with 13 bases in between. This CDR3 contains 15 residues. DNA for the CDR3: TGTGCCAGCAGCACTACAGGGCCCGGGGCCAACGTCCTGACTTTC. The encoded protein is CASSTTGPGANVLTF.

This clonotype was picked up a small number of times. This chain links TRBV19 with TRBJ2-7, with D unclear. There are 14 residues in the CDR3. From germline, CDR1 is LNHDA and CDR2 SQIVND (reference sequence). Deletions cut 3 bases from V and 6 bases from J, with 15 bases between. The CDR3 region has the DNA TGTGCCAGTAGTATCGCAGGAAATCTGGGCGAGCAGTACTTC. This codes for CASSIAGNLGEQYF.

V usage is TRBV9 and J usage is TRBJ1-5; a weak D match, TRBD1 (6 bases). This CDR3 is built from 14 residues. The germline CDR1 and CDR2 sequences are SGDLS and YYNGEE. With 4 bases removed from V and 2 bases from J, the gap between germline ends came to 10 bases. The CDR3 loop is CASSREGGNQPQHF. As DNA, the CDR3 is TGTGCCAGCAGCAGAGAGGGGGGCAATCAGCCCCAGCATTTT.

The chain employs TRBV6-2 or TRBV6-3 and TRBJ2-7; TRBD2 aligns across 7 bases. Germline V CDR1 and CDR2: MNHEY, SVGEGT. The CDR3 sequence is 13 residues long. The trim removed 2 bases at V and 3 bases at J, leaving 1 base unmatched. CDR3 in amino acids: CASSYGDYYEQYF. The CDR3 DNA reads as TGTGCCAGCAGTTACGGGGACTACTACGAGCAGTACTTC.

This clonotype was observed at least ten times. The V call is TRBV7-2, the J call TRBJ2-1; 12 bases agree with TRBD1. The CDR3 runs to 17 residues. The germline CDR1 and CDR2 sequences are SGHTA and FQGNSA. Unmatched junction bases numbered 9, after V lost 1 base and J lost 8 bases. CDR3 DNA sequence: TGTGCCAGCAGCTTAGGGTCGCGGGACAGGGGGCTGGATGAGCAGTTCTTC. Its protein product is CASSLGSRDRGLDEQFF.

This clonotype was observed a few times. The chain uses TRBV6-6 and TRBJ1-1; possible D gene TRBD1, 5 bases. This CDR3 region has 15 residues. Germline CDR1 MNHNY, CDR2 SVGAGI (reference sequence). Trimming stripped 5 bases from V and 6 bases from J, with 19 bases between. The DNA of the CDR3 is TGTGCCAGCAGTCGACAGAACGGGCCAGGCGCTGAAGCTTTCTTT. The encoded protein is CASSRQNGPGAEAFF.

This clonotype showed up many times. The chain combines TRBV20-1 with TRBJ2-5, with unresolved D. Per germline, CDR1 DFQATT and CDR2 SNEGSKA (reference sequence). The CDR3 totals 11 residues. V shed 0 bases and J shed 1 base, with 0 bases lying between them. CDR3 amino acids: CSARDQETQYF. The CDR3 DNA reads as TGCAGTGCTAGAGACCAAGAGACCCAGTACTTC.

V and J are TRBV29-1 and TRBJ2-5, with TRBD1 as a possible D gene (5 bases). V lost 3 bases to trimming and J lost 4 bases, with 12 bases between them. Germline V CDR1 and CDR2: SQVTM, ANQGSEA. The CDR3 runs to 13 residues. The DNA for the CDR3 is TGCAGCGTTGACGGTGACCAGGGAGAGACCCAGTACTTC. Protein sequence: CSVDGDQGETQYF. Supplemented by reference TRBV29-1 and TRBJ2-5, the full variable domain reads SAVISQKPSRDICQRGTSLTIQCQVDSQVTMMFWYRQQPGQSLTLIATANQGSEATYESGFVIDKFPISRPNLTFSTLTVSNMSPEDSSIYLCSVDGDQGETQYFGPGTRLLVL.